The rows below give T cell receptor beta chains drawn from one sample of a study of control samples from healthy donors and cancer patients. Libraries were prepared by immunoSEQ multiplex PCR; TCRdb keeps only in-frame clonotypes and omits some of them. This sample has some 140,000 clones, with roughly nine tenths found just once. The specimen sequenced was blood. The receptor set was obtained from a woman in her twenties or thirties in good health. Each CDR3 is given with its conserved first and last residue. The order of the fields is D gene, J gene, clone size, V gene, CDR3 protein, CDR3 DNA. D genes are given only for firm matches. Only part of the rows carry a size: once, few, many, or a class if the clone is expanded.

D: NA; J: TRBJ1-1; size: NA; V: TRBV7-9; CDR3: CASSLGIGPAFF; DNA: TGTGCCAGCAGCTTGGGGATCGGTCCCGCTTTCTTT
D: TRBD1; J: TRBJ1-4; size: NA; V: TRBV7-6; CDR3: CASSLSTGGWNEKLFF; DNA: TGTGCCAGCAGCCTTAGTACAGGGGGTTGGAACGAAAAACTGTTTTTT
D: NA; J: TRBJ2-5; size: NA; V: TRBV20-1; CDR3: CSAKRETQYF; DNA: TGCAGTGCGAAACGAGAGACCCAGTACTTC
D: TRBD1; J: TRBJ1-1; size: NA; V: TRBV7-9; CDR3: CASSRKTGRNTEAFF; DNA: TGTGCCAGCAGTCGAAAGACAGGGAGGAACACTGAAGCTTTCTTT
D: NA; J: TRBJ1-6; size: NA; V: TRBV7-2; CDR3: CASSFQWSPLHF; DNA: TGTGCCAGCAGCTTCCAATGGTCACCCCTCCACTTT
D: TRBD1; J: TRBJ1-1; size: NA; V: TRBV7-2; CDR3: CASSQGAGTEAFF; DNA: TGTGCCAGCAGTCAGGGGGCAGGCACTGAAGCTTTCTTT
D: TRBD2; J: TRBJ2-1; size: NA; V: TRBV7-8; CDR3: CASSSSGSLNEQFF; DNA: TGTGCCAGCAGCTCTAGCGGGAGCCTCAATGAGCAGTTCTTC
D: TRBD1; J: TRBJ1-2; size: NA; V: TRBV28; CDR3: CASTAAGQIYGYTF; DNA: TGTGCCAGCACCGCCGCGGGACAGATCTATGGCTACACCTTC
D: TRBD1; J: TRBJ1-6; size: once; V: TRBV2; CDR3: CASSVHTGGLSPLHF; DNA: TGTGCCAGCAGTGTCCATACAGGGGGCCTTTCACCCCTCCACTTT
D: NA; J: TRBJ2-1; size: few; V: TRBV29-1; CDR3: CSAGASNNEQFF; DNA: TGCAGCGCTGGGGCCTCAAACAATGAGCAGTTCTTC
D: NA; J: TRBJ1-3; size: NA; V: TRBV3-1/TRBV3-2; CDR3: CASSQGKNGNTIYF; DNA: TGTGCCAGCAGCCAAGGGAAGAATGGAAACACCATATATTTT
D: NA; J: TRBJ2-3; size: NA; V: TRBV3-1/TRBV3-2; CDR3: CASSQGDGGTQYF; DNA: TGTGCCAGCAGCCAAGGGGATGGCGGTACGCAGTATTTT
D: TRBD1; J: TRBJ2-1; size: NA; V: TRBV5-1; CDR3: CASSEMTGSSYNEQFF; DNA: TGCGCCAGCAGCGAGATGACAGGGAGCTCCTACAATGAGCAGTTCTTC
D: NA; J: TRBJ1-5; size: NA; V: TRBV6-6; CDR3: CASSYGQGGDNQPQHF; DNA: TGTGCCAGCAGTTACGGGCAGGGAGGGGACAATCAGCCCCAGCATTTT
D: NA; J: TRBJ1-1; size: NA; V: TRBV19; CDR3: CASSIEGGTKEAFF; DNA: TGTGCCAGTAGTATAGAGGGAGGAACCAAAGAAGCTTTCTTT
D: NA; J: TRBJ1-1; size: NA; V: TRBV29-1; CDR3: CSVSNTEAFF; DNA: TGCAGCGTATCGAACACTGAAGCTTTCTTT
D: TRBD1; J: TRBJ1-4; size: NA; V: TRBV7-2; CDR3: CASSYPTGGREKLFF; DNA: TGTGCCAGCAGCTACCCGACAGGGGGACGGGAAAAACTGTTTTTT